Below are 25 T cell receptor beta chains sequenced from a single sample in a study of blood T cell repertoires in COVID-19 (TCRdb year 2020). Libraries were constructed by the immunoSEQ multiplex PCR assay. In its TCRdb copy, this immuneACCESS table keeps in-frame sequences only and misses some clones. Where compared with another copy, unresolved V genes explain less than half of these, and the others have no known cause. This sample is represented by more than 250,000 clones; 87% of them were singletons. Jointly, the top ten make up roughly 6.2% of the sample. Sequenced sample: PBMCs or T cells enriched from blood (not recorded which). These receptors came from a middle-aged woman who had recovered from COVID-19.

This chain joins TRBV24-1 and TRBJ2-1; the D gene is possibly TRBD1 (7 bases). Germline V lookup: CDR1 KGHDR, CDR2 SFDVKD. Trimming cost V 4 bases and J 8 bases, with 20 bases left between them. CDR3 size: 16 residues. The CDR3 reads CATSDPQGGTRHEQFF. The CDR3 DNA reads as TGTGCCACCAGTGACCCGCAGGGGGGAACCCGGCATGAGCAGTTCTTC.

The chain employs TRBV28 and TRBJ2-7, with 9 nucleotides matching TRBD2. CDR3 length equals 14 residues. The V gene end was trimmed by 2 bases and the J gene end by 2 bases; junction bases not matched to a gene: 1. Germline V gene lookup returns CDR1 MDHEN and CDR2 SYDVKM. CDR3 amino acids: CASSLRGGAYEQYF. CDR3 coding DNA: TGTGCCAGCAGTTTACGCGGGGGGGCCTACGAGCAGTACTTC.

On this clone: One junction end does not reproduce the germline sequence, and a read error may be involved. V and J are TRBV28 and TRBJ1-1; no reliable D call. CDR1 and CDR2 (germline): MDHEN, SYDVKM. This CDR3 is built from 11 residues. The CDR3 region has the DNA TGTGCCAGCAGTTTGAACAGTGAAGCTTTCTTT. This translates into CASSLNSEAFF. The full variable domain, in which reference TRBV28 and TRBJ1-1 provide the parts outside the CDR3, is DVKVTQSSRYLVKRTGEKVFLECVQDMDHENMFWYRQDPGLGLRLIYFSYDVKMKEKGDIPEGYSVSREKKERFSLILESASTNQTSMYLCASSLNSEAFFGQGTRLTVV.

This clone was observed a few times. The chain has TRBV30 and TRBJ2-3; 13 nucleotides align to TRBD2. This CDR3 contains 17 residues. Trimming removed 1 base from V and 4 bases from J; junction bases left unmatched: 8. Germline-derived CDR1 and CDR2 are GTSNPN and SVGIG (reference sequence). The CDR3 reads CAWSALWTSGSADTQYF. Written as DNA, the CDR3 is TGTGCCTGGAGTGCCCTTTGGACTAGCGGGAGTGCAGATACGCAGTATTTT.

The V gene is TRBV5-1, the J gene TRBJ2-7; 13 nucleotides align to TRBD2. Germline V gene sequence: CDR1 SGHRS, CDR2 YFSETQ. The trim removed 3 bases at V and 6 bases at J, leaving 6 bases unmatched. CDR3 length: 15 residues. The CDR3 sequence is CASSSLGLAGVEQYF. In DNA, the CDR3 is TGCGCCAGCAGCTCCTTAGGACTAGCGGGAGTCGAGCAGTACTTC.

The chain joins TRBV19 to TRBJ2-6; 8 bases agree with TRBD2. The CDR3 contains 19 residues. Germline values: CDR1 LNHDA, CDR2 SQIVND (reference sequence). The V gene end was trimmed by 7 bases and the J gene end by 0 bases; junction bases not matched to a gene: 14. CDR3 amino acids: CASTHSGTRVRSGANVLTF. In DNA form, the CDR3 reads TGTGCCAGTACACACTCCGGGACTAGGGTTCGCTCTGGGGCCAACGTCCTGACTTTC.

The DNA for the CDR3 is TGTGCCATTCTCCGGGACACTTACTACACTGAAGCTTTCTTT. Amino acids: CAILRDTYYTEAFF. The chain recombines TRBV28 with TRBJ1-1, with D perhaps matching TRBD1 (6 bases). The CDR3 has 14 residues. The V and J ends lost 10 bases and 3 bases respectively, with 18 bases between them. CDR1 and CDR2 (germline): MDHEN, SYDVKM. Supplemented by reference TRBV28 and TRBJ1-1, the full variable domain reads DVKVTQSSRYLVKRTGEKVFLECVQDMDHENMFWYRQDPGLGLRLIYFSYDVKMKEKGDIPEGYSVSREKKERFSLILESASTNQTSMYLCAILRDTYYTEAFFGQGTRLTVV.

A remark on this clone: At one of its ends the junction is not consistent with the germline gene, which may arise from a read error. The rearrangement joins TRBV7-7 to TRBJ2-2, with 7 positions matching TRBD1. This CDR3 is 17 amino acids long. CDR1 and CDR2 (germline): SSHAT, FNYEAQ (reference sequence). The CDR3 nucleotides are TGTGCTAGCAGCCCGACTTGGCAGGGGGCGAACACCGGGGAGCTGTTTTTT. Its translation: CASSPTWQGANTGELFF. Full variable domain (missing parts from reference TRBV7-7 and TRBJ2-2): GAGVSQSPRYKVTKRGQDVTLRCDPISSHATLYWYQQALGQGPEFLTYFNYEAQPDKSGLPSDRFSAERPEGSISTLTIQRTEQRDSAMYRCASSPTWQGANTGELFFGEGSRLTVL.

The chain uses TRBV11-2 and TRBJ2-7; 8 bases are a match to TRBD2. This CDR3 is 16 amino acids long. Germline trimming cut 1 base from V and 3 bases from J; bases unmatched to any gene: 8. Per germline, CDR1 SGHAT and CDR2 FQNNGV. The CDR3 loop reads CASSLVFSGSGYEQYF. The CDR3 coding sequence is TGTGCCAGCAGCTTAGTCTTCAGCGGGAGTGGCTACGAGCAGTACTTC.

The chain combines TRBV19 with TRBJ1-5; a possible D gene is TRBD1 (5 bases). The V end was cut by 7 bases, the J end by 1 base, with 14 bases between. From germline, CDR1 is LNHDA and CDR2 SQIVND (reference sequence). This CDR3 comprises 15 residues. The CDR3 DNA reads TGTGCCAGTAAGGGGTCAGCGACGAGCAATCAGCCCCAGCATTTT. This encodes CASKGSATSNQPQHF.

J is TRBJ1-1 and V is TRBV27, with D maybe TRBD1 (6 bases). Trimming cost V 5 bases and J 3 bases, with 16 bases left between them. The CDR3 runs 15 residues. Germline CDR1 is MNHEY and CDR2 is SMNVEV (reference sequence). The CDR3 nucleotides read TGTGCCAGCAGTCCCCACCTCAGGGGTTACACTGAAGCTTTCTTT. Protein sequence: CASSPHLRGYTEAFF.

The chain links TRBV29-1 to TRBJ2-5; 11 bases match TRBD1. The CDR3 has 15 amino acids. CDR1 is SQVTM and CDR2 is ANQGSEA in the germline V gene. Losses at the gene ends were 8 bases for V and 4 bases for J; bases not matched to a gene: 12. CDR3 protein: CSSQEGTGGGETQYF. CDR3 DNA sequence: TGCAGCTCCCAGGAGGGGACAGGGGGGGGAGAGACCCAGTACTTC.

V is TRBV19 and J is TRBJ1-2; TRBD1 is a possible D gene (6 bases). Trimming removed 7 bases at V and 4 bases at J, with 25 bases between. Per germline, CDR1 LNHDA and CDR2 SQIVND (reference sequence). This CDR3 spans 17 amino acids. The CDR3 loop reads CASTTRSQAGEGYGYTF. In nucleotides, the CDR3 is TGTGCCAGTACCACCCGAAGCCAGGCAGGGGAGGGCTATGGCTACACCTTC.

The chain carries TRBV14 and TRBJ2-7; D may be TRBD1 (6 bases). Looked up from germline, CDR1 is SGHDN and CDR2 is FVKESK. Trimming removed 2 bases at V and 0 bases at J, with 11 bases between. The CDR3 length is 15 residues. CDR3 in DNA: TGTGCCAGCAGCCAAATGGCAGGGGTCTCCTACGAGCAGTACTTC. As protein: CASSQMAGVSYEQYF.

The rearrangement links TRBV6-5 to TRBJ1-5; D might be TRBD1 (6 bases). The CDR3 length is 16 residues. V was pared by 4 bases and J by 3 bases, with 16 bases between. Germline assignment: CDR1 MNHEY and CDR2 SVGAGI. The CDR3: CASSFYGDTFNQPQHF. CDR3 DNA sequence: TGTGCCAGCAGTTTTTATGGGGACACTTTCAATCAGCCCCAGCATTTT.

The chain uses TRBV12-2 and TRBJ2-1; the D call of TRBD1 is as the table states it, not checked on the DNA. TRBV12-2 has pseudogene status. There are 15 residues in the CDR3. The CDR3 sequence: CASRQQDRVLGEQFF. CDR3 nucleotide sequence: TGTGCAAGTCGCCAGCAAGACAGGGTGTTAGGTGAGCAGTTCTTC.

The chain recombines TRBV19 with TRBJ2-2; tentatively, D is TRBD1 (6 bases). In germline, CDR1 is LNHDA, CDR2 SQIVND (reference sequence). Trimming cost V 6 bases and J 6 bases, with 14 bases left between them. The CDR3 is 14 amino acids. The CDR3 DNA is TGTGCCAGTAGCCCACAAAGACAGGCCGGGGAGCTGTTTTTT. The encoded protein is CASSPQRQAGELFF.

This clone was recorded once. This chain links TRBV28 with TRBJ1-5, with TRBD1 as a possible D gene (5 bases). Per the germline V gene, CDR1 is MDHEN and CDR2 is SYDVKM. The CDR3 length is 14 residues. The ends were cut back, 6 bases at V and 3 bases at J, with 12 bases in the middle. The CDR3 spells CASSYDSVNQPQHF. The CDR3 DNA is TGTGCCAGCAGCTACGACAGCGTCAATCAGCCCCAGCATTTT.

This chain joins TRBV18 and TRBJ1-5; TRBD1 aligns across 7 bases. Trimming removed 5 bases from V and 4 bases from J; junction bases left unmatched: 5. The CDR3 runs 14 residues. CDR1 KGHSH and CDR2 LQKENI come from the germline V gene. CDR3: CASSGDRQNQPQHF. As DNA, the CDR3 is TGTGCCAGCTCAGGGGACAGACAGAATCAGCCCCAGCATTTT.

The V and J genes are TRBV18 and TRBJ2-7; a weak D match, TRBD1 (6 bases). From germline, CDR1 is KGHSH and CDR2 LQKENI. V was pared by 3 bases and J by 5 bases, with 20 bases between. The CDR3 totals 16 residues. CDR3 nucleotides: TGTGCCAGCTCACCGTCGGCAGGGGAAGTAAAGAACGAGCAGTACTTC. The encoded protein is CASSPSAGEVKNEQYF.

Only one count was recorded for this clone. V gene TRBV3-1 (or the pseudogene TRBV3-2) combines with J gene TRBJ2-7; 10 bases fit TRBD1. The CDR3 is made up of 15 amino acids. V was clipped by 0 bases and J by 6 bases; unmatched bases: 5. Germline V gene data show CDR1 as LGHDT and CDR2 as YNNKEL (reference sequence). The CDR3 region is CASSQDGTGATEQYF. The CDR3 DNA reads TGTGCCAGCAGCCAAGACGGGACAGGGGCCACCGAGCAGTACTTC.

This rearrangement joins TRBV24-1 to TRBJ1-4, with D possibly TRBD1 on 6 matching bases. The germline V gene encodes CDR1 KGHDR and CDR2 SFDVKD. V was clipped by 9 bases and J by 8 bases, with 27 bases between them. The CDR3 covers 17 residues. CDR3 nucleotide sequence: TGTGCCACCTACCACCACAGGGTTCGGAGAGGGGAGGAAAAACTGTTTTTT. Its protein product is CATYHHRVRRGEEKLFF.

This chain links TRBV5-4 with TRBJ2-1, with D perhaps matching TRBD2 (5 bases). Trimming left V 0 bases short and J 7 bases short, with 11 bases between. This CDR3 spans 14 amino acids. Germline V CDR1 and CDR2: SGHNT, YYREEE (reference sequence). CDR3 coding DNA: TGTGCCAGCAGCTTGGACGCGGGTGAAAATGAGCAGTTCTTC. Translation gives CASSLDAGENEQFF.

This clone has only a few counts. The rearrangement links TRBV7-2 to TRBJ2-1; 11 bases match TRBD2. CDR3 length equals 16 residues. J lost 5 bases, V lost 5 bases, and 8 bases had no gene match. Germline V gene data show CDR1 as SGHTA and CDR2 as FQGNSA. The CDR3 sequence: CASSPTGTSGHNEQFF. The DNA for the CDR3 is TGTGCCAGCAGCCCTACGGGGACTAGCGGACACAATGAGCAGTTCTTC.

The chain is built from TRBV6-5 and TRBJ2-7; 8 nucleotides match TRBD1. This CDR3 contains 14 residues. V was pared by 6 bases and J by 4 bases, with 8 bases of the junction left unmatched. The germline V gene encodes CDR1 MNHEY and CDR2 SVGAGI. CDR3: CASSTRTGKYEQYF. The CDR3 region has the DNA TGTGCCAGCAGCACTCGGACAGGGAAATACGAGCAGTACTTC.